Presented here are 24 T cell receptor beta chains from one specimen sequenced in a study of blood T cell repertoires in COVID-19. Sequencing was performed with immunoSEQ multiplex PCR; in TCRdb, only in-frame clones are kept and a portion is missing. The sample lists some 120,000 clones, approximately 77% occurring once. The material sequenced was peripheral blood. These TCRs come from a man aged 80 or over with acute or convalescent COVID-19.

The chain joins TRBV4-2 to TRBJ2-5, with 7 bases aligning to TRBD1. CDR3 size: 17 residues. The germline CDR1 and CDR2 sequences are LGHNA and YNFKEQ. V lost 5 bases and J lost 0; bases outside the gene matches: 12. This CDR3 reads CASSILGQTMYQETQYF. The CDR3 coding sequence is TGTGCCAGCAGCATTTTGGGACAGACCATGTACCAAGAGACCCAGTACTTC.

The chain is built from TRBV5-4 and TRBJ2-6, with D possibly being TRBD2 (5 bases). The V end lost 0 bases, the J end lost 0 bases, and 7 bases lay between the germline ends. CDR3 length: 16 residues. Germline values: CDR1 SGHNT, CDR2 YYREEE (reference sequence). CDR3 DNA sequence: TGTGCCAGCAGCTTGGCCGGGGTCTCTGGGGCCAACGTCCTGACTTTC. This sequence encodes CASSLAGVSGANVLTF.

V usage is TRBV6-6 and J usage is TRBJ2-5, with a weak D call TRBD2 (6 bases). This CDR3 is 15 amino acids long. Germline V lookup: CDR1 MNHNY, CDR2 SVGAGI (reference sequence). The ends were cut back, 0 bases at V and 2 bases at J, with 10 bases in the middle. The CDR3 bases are TGTGCCAGCAGTTACTCGGGGACTGATCAAGAGACCCAGTACTTC. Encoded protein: CASSYSGTDQETQYF.

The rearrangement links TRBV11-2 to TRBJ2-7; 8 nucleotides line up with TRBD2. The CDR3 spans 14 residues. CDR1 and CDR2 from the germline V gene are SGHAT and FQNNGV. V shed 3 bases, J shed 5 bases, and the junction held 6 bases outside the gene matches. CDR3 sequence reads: CASSFGGLVNEQYF. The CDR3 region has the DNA TGTGCCAGCAGCTTTGGGGGACTAGTAAACGAGCAGTACTTC.

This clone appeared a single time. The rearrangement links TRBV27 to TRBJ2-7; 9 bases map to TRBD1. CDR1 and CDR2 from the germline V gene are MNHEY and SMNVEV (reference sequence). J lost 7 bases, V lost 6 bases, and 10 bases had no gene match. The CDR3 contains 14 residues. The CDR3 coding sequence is TGTGCCAGCAGCCTAACAGGGGGCTTTTGGGAGCAGTACTTC. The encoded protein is CASSLTGGFWEQYF.

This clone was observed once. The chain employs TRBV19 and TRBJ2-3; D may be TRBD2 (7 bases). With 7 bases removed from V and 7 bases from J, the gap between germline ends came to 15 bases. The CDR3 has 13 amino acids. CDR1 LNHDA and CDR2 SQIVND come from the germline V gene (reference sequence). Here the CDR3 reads CASTPGGHYTQYF. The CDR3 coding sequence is TGTGCCAGTACCCCCGGGGGGCACTATACGCAGTATTTT.

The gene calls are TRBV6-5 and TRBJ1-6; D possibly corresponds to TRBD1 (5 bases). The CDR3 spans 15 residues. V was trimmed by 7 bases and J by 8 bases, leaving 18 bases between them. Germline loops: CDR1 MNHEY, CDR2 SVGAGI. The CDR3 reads CASTPGGRVDSPLHF. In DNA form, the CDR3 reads TGTGCCAGCACTCCGGGGGGAAGGGTGGATTCACCCCTCCACTTT.

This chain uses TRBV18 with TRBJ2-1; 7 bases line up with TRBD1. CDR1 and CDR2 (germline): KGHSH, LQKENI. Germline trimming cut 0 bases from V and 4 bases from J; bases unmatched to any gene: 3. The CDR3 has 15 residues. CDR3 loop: CASSPPQGVYNEQFF. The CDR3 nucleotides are TGTGCCAGCTCACCACCCCAGGGGGTATACAATGAGCAGTTCTTC.

CDR3 sequence (DNA): TGTGCCAGCAGCCAACTTAATCTGGGGTACGCGGGGAGCACAGATACGCAGTATTTT. This codes for CASSQLNLGYAGSTDTQYF. The chain is built from TRBV4-2 and TRBJ2-3; D might be TRBD2 (6 bases). Germline V gives CDR1 LGHNA, CDR2 YNFKEQ. The CDR3 totals 19 residues. Between the trimmed V and J ends, which lost 2 bases and 0 bases, there was a span of 21 bases.

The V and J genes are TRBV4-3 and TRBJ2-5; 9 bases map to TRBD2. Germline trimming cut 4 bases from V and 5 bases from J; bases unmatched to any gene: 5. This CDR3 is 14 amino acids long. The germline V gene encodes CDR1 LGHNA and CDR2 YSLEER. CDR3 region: CASSLRTSVETQYF. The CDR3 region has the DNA TGCGCCAGCAGCCTCCGGACTAGCGTTGAGACCCAGTACTTC.

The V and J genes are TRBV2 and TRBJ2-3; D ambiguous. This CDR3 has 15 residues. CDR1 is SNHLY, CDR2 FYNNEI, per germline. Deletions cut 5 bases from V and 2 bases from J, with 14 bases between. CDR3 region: CASSRSSPATDTQYF. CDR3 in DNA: TGTGCCAGCAGTCGGAGTTCCCCCGCCACAGATACGCAGTATTTT.

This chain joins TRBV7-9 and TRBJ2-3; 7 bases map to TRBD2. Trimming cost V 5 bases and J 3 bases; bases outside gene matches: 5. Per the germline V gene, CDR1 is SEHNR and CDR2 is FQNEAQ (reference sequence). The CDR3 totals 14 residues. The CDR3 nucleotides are TGTGCCAGCAGCCGCGCGGGGGAGACAGATACGCAGTATTTT. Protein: CASSRAGETDTQYF.

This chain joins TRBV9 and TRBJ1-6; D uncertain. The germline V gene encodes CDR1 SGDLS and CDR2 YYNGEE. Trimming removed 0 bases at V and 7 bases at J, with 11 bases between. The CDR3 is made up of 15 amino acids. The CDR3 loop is CASSVGPGGNSPLHF. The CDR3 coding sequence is TGTGCCAGCAGCGTAGGTCCGGGAGGCAATTCACCCCTCCACTTT.

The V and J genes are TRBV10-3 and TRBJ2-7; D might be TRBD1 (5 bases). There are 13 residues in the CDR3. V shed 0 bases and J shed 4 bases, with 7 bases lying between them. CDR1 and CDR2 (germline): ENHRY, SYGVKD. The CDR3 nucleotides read TGTGCCATCAGTGAGTCGACAGATTACGAGCAGTACTTC. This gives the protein CAISESTDYEQYF.

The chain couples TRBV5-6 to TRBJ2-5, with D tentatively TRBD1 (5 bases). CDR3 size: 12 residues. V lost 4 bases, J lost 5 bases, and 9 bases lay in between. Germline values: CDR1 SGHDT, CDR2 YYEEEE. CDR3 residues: CASSGAEETQYF. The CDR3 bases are TGTGCCAGCAGCGGGGCGGAGGAGACCCAGTACTTC.

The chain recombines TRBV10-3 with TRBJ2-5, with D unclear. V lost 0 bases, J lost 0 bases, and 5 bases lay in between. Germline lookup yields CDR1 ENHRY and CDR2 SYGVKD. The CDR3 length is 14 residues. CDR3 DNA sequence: TGTGCCATCAGTGAGTCGGAGAACCAAGAGACCCAGTACTTC. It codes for CAISESENQETQYF.

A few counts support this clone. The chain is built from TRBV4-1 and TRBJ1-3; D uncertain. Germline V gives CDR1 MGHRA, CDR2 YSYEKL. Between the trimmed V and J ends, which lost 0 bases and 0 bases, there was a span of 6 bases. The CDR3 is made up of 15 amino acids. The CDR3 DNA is TGCGCCAGCAGCCAAGAGCCCTACTCTGGAAACACCATATATTTT. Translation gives CASSQEPYSGNTIYF.

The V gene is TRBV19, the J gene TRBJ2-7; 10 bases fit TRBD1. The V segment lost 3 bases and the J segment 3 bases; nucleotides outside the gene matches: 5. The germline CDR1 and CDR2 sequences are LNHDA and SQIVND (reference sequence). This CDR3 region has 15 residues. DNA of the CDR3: TGTGCCAGTAGTATGGAGGGACAGGGGAGCTACGAGCAGTACTTC. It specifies CASSMEGQGSYEQYF.

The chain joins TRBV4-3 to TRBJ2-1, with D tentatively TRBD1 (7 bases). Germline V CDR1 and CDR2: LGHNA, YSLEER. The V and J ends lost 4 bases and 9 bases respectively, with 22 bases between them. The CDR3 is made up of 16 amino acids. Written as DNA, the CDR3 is TGCGCCAGCAGCCCCCACGGACAGGAGGGGGGAAGTGAGCAGTTCTTC. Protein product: CASSPHGQEGGSEQFF.

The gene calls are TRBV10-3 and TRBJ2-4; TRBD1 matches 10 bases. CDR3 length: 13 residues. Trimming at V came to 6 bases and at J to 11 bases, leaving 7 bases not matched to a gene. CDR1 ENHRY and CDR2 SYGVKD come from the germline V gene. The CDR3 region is CAIRPGTGDVQYF. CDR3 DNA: TGTGCCATCAGACCCGGGACAGGGGACGTTCAGTACTTC.

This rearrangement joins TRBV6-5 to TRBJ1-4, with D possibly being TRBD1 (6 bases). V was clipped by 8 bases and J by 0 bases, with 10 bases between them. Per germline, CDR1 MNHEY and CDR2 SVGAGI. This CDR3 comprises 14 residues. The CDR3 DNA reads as TGTGCCAGCGTGGACAGAGCAACTAATGAAAAACTGTTTTTT. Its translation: CASVDRATNEKLFF.

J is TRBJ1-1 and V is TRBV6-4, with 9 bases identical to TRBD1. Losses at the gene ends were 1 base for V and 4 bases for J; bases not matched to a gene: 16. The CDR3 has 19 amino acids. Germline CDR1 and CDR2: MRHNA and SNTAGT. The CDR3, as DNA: TGTGCCAGCAGTGACTTCTCCGGGACAGGGCACCTCCAACGCACTGAAGCTTTCTTT. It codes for CASSDFSGTGHLQRTEAFF.

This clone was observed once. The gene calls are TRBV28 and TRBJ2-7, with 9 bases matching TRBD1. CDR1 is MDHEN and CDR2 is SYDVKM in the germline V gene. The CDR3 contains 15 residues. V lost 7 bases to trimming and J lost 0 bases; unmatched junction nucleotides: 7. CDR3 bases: TGTGCCAGCACCACGGACAGGGGATACTCCTACGAGCAGTACTTC. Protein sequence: CASTTDRGYSYEQYF.

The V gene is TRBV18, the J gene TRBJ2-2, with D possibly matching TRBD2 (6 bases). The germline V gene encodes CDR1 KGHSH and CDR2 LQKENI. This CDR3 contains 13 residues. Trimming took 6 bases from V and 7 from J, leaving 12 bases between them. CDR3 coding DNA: TGTGCCAGCTCCGCCGGGAGTGGCGGGGAGCTGTTTTTT. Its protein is CASSAGSGGELFF.